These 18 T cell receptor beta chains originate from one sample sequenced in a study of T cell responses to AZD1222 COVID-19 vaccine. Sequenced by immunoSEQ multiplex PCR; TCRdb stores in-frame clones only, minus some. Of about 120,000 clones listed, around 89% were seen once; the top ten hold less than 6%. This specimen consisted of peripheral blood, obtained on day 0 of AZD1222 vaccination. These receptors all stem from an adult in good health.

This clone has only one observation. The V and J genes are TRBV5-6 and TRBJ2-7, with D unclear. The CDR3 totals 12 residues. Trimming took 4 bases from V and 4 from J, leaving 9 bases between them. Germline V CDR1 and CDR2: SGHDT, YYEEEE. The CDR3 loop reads CASSITVYEQYF. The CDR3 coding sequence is TGTGCCAGCAGCATAACCGTTTACGAGCAGTACTTC.

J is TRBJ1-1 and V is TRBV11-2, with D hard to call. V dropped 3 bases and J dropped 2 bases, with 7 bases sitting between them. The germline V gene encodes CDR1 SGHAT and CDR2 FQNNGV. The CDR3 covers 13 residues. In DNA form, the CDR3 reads TGTGCCAGCAGCTTTATCGAAAACACTGAAGCTTTCTTT. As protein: CASSFIENTEAFF. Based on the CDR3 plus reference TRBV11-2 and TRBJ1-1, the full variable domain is EAGVAQSPRYKIIEKRQSVAFWCNPISGHATLYWYQQILGQGPKLLIQFQNNGVVDDSQLPKDRFSAERLKGVDSTLKIQPAKLEDSAVYLCASSFIENTEAFFGQGTRLTVV.

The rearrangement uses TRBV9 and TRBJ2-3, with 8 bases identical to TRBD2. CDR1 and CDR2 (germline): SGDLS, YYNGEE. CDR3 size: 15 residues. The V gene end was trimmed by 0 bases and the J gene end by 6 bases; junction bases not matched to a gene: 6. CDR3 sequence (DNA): TGTGCCAGCAGCGTAGCGGGCGGGGGGTCGGATACGCAGTATTTT. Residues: CASSVAGGGSDTQYF.

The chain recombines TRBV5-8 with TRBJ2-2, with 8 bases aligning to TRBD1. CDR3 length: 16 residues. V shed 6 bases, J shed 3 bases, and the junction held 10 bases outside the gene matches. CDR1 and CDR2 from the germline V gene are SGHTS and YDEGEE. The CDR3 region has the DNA TGTGCCAGCACCAATCAACCGGGACAGGACACCGGGGAGCTGTTTTTT. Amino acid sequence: CASTNQPGQDTGELFF.

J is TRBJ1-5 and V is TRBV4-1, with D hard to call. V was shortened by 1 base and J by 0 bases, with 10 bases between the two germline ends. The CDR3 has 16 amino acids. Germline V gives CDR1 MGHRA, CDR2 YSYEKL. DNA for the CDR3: TGCGCCAGCAGCCAAGCCCCCTCCTATAGCAATCAGCCCCAGCATTTT. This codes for CASSQAPSYSNQPQHF.

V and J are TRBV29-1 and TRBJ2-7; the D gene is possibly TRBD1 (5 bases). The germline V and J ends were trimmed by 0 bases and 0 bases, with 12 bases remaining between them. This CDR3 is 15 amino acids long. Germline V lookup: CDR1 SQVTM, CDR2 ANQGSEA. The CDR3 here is CSVEDHKGPSYEQYF. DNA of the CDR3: TGCAGCGTTGAAGATCATAAGGGGCCCTCCTACGAGCAGTACTTC.

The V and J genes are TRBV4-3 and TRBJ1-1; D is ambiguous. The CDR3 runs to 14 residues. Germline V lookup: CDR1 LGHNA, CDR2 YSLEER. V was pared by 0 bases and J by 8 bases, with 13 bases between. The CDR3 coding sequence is TGCGCCAGCAGCCAAGATCTTGGTGCCAGGGAAGCTTTCTTT. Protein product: CASSQDLGAREAFF.

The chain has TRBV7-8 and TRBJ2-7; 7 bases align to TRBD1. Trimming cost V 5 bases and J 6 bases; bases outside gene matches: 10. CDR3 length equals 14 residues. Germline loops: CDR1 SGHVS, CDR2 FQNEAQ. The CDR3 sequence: CASSELQGLGEQYF. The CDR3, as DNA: TGTGCCAGCAGCGAACTACAGGGGTTGGGCGAGCAGTACTTC. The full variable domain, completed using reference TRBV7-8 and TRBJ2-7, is GAGVSQSPRYKVAKRGQDVALRCDPISGHVSLFWYQQALGQGPEFLTYFQNEAQLDKSGLPSDRFFAERPEGSVSTLKIQRTQQEDSAVYLCASSELQGLGEQYFGPGTRLTVT.

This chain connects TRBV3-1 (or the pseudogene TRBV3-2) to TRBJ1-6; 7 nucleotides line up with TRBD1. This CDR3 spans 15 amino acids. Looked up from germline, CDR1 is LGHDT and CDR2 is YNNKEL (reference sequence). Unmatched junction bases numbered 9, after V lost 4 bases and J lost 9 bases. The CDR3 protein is CASSLTGLRGSPLHF. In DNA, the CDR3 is TGTGCCAGCAGCCTGACAGGGTTACGGGGTTCACCCCTCCACTTT.

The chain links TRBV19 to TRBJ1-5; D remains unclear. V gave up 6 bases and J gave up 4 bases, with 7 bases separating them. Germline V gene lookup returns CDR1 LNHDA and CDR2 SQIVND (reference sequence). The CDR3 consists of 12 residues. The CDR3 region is CASSPRNQPQHF. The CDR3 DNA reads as TGTGCCAGTAGCCCCAGAAATCAGCCCCAGCATTTT.

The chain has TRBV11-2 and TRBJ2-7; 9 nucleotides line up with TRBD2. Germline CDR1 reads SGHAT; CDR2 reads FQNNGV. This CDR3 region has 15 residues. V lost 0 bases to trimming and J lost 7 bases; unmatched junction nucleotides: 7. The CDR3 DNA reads TGTGCCAGCAGCTTAGAAGTGGCTAGCGGGGTAGAGCAGTACTTC. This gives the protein CASSLEVASGVEQYF.

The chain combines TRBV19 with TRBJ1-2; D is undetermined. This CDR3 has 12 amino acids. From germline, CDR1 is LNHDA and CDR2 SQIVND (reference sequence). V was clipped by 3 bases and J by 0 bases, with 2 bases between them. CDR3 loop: CASSMSNYGYTF. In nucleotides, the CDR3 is TGTGCCAGTAGTATGTCTAACTATGGCTACACCTTC. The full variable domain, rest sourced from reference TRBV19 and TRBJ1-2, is DGGITQSPKYLFRKEGQNVTLSCEQNLNHDAMYWYRQDPGQGLRLIYYSQIVNDFQKGDIAEGYSVSREKKESFPLTVTSAQKNPTAFYLCASSMSNYGYTFGSGTRLTVV.

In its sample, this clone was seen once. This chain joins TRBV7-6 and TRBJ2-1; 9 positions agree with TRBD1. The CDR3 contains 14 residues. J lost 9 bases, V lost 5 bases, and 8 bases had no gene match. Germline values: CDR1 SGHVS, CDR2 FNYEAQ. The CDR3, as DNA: TGTGCCAGCAGCCCGGGACAGGGTTCCGGTGAGCAGTTCTTC. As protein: CASSPGQGSGEQFF.

The CDR3 reads CASSREVRETQYF. The CDR3 DNA reads as TGTGCCAGCAGCCGCGAGGTGAGAGAGACCCAGTACTTC. The rearrangement uses TRBV7-8 and TRBJ2-5, with D hard to call. Germline V gene data show CDR1 as SGHVS and CDR2 as FQNEAQ. Between the trimmed V and J ends, which lost 5 bases and 4 bases, there was a span of 11 bases. The CDR3 extends over 13 amino acids.

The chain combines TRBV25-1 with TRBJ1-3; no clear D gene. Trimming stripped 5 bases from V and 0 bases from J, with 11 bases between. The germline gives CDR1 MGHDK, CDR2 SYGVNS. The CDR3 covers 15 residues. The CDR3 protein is CASSSGLSSGNTIYF. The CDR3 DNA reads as TGTGCCAGCAGTTCCGGACTCTCCTCTGGAAACACCATATATTTT. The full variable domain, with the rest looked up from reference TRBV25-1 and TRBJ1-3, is EADIYQTPRYLVIGTGKKITLECSQTMGHDKMYWYQQDPGMELHLIHYSYGVNSTEKGDLSSESTVSRIRTEHFPLTLESARPSHTSQYLCASSSGLSSGNTIYFGEGSWLTVV.

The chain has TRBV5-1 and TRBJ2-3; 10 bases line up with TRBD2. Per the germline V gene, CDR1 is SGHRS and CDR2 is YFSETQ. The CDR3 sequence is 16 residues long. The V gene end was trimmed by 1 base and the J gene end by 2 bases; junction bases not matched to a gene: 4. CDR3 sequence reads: CASSLSSGGLTDTQYF. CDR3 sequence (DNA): TGCGCCAGCAGCTTGTCTAGCGGGGGACTCACAGATACGCAGTATTTT.

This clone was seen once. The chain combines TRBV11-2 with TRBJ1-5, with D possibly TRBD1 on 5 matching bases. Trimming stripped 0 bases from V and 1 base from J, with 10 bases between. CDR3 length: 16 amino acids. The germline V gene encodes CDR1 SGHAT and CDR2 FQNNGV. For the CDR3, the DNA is TGTGCCAGCAGCTTAGAGGGGGGATCGAGCAATCAGCCCCAGCATTTT. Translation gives CASSLEGGSSNQPQHF.

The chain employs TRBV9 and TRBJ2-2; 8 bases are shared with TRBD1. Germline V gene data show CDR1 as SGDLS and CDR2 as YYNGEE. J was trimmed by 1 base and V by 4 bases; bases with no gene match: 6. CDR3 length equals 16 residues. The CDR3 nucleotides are TGTGCCAGCAGCCCCAGGACAGGGATGAACACCGGGGAGCTGTTTTTT. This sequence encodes CASSPRTGMNTGELFF. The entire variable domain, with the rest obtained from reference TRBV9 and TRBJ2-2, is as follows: DSGVTQTPKHLITATGQRVTLRCSPRSGDLSVYWYQQSLDQGLQFLIQYYNGEERAKGNILERFSAQQFPDLHSELNLSSLELGDSALYFCASSPRTGMNTGELFFGEGSRLTVL.